This TCR beta chain comes out of a study of shared clonotypes between healthy human individuals. Study as a whole: For every donor, three CD4 naive, three CD4 memory, two CD8 naive and one CD8 memory plates were used.

Overall study results and limits: Researchers sampled only blood; tissue repertoires likely differ. Generally, naive subsets came out with larger estimated richness than memory subsets.

The data were produced by immunoSEQ multiplex PCR, yet TCRdb's version contains in-frame clones alone and is incomplete. The sample yields under 2,000,000 clones, about 94% seen once. Remarks on this clone: The antigen remains undetermined.

Germline trimming cut 3 bases from V and 6 bases from J; bases unmatched to any gene: 9. The CDR3 is made up of 15 amino acids. CDR1 is MNHEY, CDR2 SVGAGI, per germline. CD8 cells regarded as naive lacked CD45RO, were positively chosen for CCR7, and omitted terminally differentiated effector memory CD45RA+ cells. Those who donated were healthy HIV-negative adults, with no recent acute infections or vaccinations reported. Source material: naive CD8+ T cells sorted from blood. The sequence was collected from a man aged 18 to 35 in good health. This chain connects TRBV6-5 to TRBJ2-7, with 9 bases fitting TRBD2. The DNA for the CDR3 is TGTGCCAGCAGTTATCTTAGCGGGGGCGCCGGCGAGCAGTACTTC. Translated, it gives CASSYLSGGAGEQYF.